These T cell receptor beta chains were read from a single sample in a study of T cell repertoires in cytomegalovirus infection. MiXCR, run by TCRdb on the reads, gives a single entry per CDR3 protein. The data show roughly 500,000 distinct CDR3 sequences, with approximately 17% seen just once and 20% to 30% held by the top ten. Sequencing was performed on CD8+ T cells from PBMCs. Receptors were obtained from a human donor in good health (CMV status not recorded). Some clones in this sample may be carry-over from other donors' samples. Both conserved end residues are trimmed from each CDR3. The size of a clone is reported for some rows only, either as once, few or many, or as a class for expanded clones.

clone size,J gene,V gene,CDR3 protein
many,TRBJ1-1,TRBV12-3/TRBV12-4,ASTDRGATEAF
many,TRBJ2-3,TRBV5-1,ASSLAGGKMAFTDTQY
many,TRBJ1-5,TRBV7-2,ASSPTPGYSNQPQH
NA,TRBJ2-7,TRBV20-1,SALAGFSYEQY
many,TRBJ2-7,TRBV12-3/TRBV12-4,ASAKAQESSYEQY
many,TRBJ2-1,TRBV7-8,ASSLPGLAGRNLGNEQF
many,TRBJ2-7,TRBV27,AVRTDAYGQY
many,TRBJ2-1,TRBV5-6,ASSFMQNEQF
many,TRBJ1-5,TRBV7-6,ASSLGRLGSNQPQH
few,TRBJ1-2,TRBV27,ASSSRGDTHYGYT
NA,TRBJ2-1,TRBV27,ASSKDRGTDNEQF
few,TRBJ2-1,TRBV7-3,ASSLTGYEQF
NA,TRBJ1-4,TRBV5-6,ASTLRKRTGREKLF
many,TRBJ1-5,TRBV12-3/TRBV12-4,ASSPSPQPQH
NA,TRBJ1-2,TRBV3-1,ASSQERQGSRGYT
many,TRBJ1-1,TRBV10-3,AISEEGPGRTEAF
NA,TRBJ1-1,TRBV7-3,ASSYQQGNTEAF
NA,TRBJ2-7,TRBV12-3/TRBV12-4,ASSPLTFSYEQY
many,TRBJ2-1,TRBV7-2,ASSLTYALYRYNEQF
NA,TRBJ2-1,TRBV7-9,ASRSTGGDNEQF
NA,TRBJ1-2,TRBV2,ANLPGKDYGYT
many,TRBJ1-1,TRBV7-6,ASSSEQGADEAF
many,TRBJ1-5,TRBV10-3,AISEGDQQPQH
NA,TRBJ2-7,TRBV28,ARSLGTSSYEQY
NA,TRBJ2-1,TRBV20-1,SARGQGNYNEQF
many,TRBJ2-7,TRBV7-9,ASSSIGNNYEQY
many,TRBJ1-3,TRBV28,ASSSPRTLSGNTIY